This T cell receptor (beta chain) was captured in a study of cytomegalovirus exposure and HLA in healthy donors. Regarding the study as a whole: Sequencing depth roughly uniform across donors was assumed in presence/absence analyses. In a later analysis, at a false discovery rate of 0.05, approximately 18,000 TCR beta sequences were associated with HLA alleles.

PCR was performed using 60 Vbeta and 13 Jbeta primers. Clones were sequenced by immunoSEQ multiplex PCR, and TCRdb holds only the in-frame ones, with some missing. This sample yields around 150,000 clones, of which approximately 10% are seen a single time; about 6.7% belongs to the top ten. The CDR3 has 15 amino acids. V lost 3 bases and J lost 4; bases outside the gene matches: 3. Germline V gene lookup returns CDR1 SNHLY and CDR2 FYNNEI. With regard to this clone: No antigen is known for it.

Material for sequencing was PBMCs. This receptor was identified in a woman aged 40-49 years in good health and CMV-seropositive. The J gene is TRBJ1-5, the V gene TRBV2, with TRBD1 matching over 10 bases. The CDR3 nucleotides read TGTGCCAGCAGTGACTGGGACAGGGGAAATCAGCCCCAGCATTTT. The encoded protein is CASSDWDRGNQPQHF. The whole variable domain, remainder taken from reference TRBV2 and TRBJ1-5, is EPEVTQTPSHQVTQMGQEVILRCVPISNHLYFYWYRQILGQKVEFLVSFYNNEISEKSEIFDDQFSVERPDGSNFTLKIRSTKLEDSAMYFCASSDWDRGNQPQHFGDGTRLSIL.